This passage covers 21 T cell receptor beta chains from one sample sequenced in a study of Ad26.COV2.S vaccination and SARS-CoV-2 variants. Sequenced by immunoSEQ multiplex PCR; TCRdb stores in-frame clones only, minus some. The sample shows approximately 420,000 clones, more than 85% of them seen only once. Treatment noted: around 19 received Ad26.COV2.S at low or high dose, single or two shots; 5 received placebo; per-sample allocation not given. Collection of the samples took place on day 63 after the first injection of vaccine or placebo. The sample here was peripheral blood, taken in a trial of Ad26.COV2.S vaccine versus placebo. Receptors were obtained from a person aged 18-60 years who received the Ad26.COV2.S COVID-19 vaccine or a placebo.

The chain is built from TRBV10-3 and TRBJ2-3, with TRBD2 as a possible D gene (7 bases). CDR3 size: 13 residues. Germline CDR1 ENHRY, CDR2 SYGVKD. V gave up 10 bases and J gave up 0 bases, with 11 bases separating them. The CDR3, as DNA: TGTGCCACTCGGGGGGCTAGCACAGATACGCAGTATTTT. Translated: CATRGASTDTQYF.

This chain joins TRBV4-1 and TRBJ2-1; either TRBD1 or TRBD2 may fit D (5 bases each). The germline gives CDR1 MGHRA, CDR2 YSYEKL. Trimming cost V 3 bases and J 6 bases, with 15 bases left between them. The CDR3 loop spans 15 amino acids. CDR3 protein: CASSHRVGGVNEQFF. The CDR3 region has the DNA TGCGCCAGCAGCCACAGGGTAGGAGGAGTCAATGAGCAGTTCTTC.

The chain joins TRBV20-1 to TRBJ1-2; D gene uncertain. The CDR3 is made up of 12 amino acids. Per the germline V gene, CDR1 is DFQATT and CDR2 is SNEGSKA (reference sequence). The V end was cut by 3 bases, the J end by 6 bases, with 11 bases between. The CDR3 loop reads CSASPVYDGYTF. DNA of the CDR3: TGCAGTGCTAGTCCAGTATACGATGGCTACACCTTC.

The rearrangement joins TRBV11-2 to TRBJ1-1; 7 nucleotides line up with TRBD1. V dropped 2 bases and J dropped 7; count of bases not matched to a gene: 7. Looked up from germline, CDR1 is SGHAT and CDR2 is FQNNGV. The CDR3 consists of 14 residues. CDR3 sequence: CASSLRAGTVEAFF. In DNA form, the CDR3 reads TGTGCCAGCAGCTTAAGGGCGGGGACAGTTGAAGCTTTCTTT.

This clone was picked up one time. This rearrangement joins TRBV19 to TRBJ2-1; TRBD1 matches at 8 bases. Germline V gives CDR1 LNHDA, CDR2 SQIVND (reference sequence). The CDR3 runs 16 residues. The J segment lost 4 bases and the V segment lost 6 bases, leaving 11 bases of the junction unmatched. The CDR3 sequence is CASSWPGDRQYNEQFF. The CDR3 DNA sequence: TGTGCCAGTAGCTGGCCCGGGGACAGGCAATACAATGAGCAGTTCTTC.

The chain has TRBV5-8 and TRBJ1-5; no reliable D call. The CDR3 runs to 12 residues. Trimming took 3 bases from V and 6 from J, leaving 7 bases between them. The germline V gene encodes CDR1 SGHTS and CDR2 YDEGEE. The CDR3 loop is CASSSSVQPQHF. DNA of the CDR3: TGTGCCAGCAGCTCGTCGGTTCAGCCCCAGCATTTT.

V gene TRBV5-5 combines with J gene TRBJ1-5, with 8 bases aligning to TRBD1. CDR3 length: 15 amino acids. V was clipped by 2 bases and J by 5 bases; unmatched bases: 6. The germline V gene encodes CDR1 SGHKS and CDR2 YYEKEE (reference sequence). This chain's CDR3 is CASSFSGTGDQPQHF. CDR3 bases: TGTGCCAGCAGCTTTTCAGGGACAGGTGATCAGCCCCAGCATTTT. The variable domain in full, completed from reference TRBV5-5 and TRBJ1-5, reads DAGVTQSPTHLIKTRGQQVTLRCSPISGHKSVSWYQQVLGQGPQFIFQYYEKEERGRGNFPDRFSARQFPNYSSELNVNALLLGDSALYLCASSFSGTGDQPQHFGDGTRLSIL.

The rearrangement uses TRBV2 and TRBJ2-7, with 7 bases matching TRBD2. Per the germline V gene, CDR1 is SNHLY and CDR2 is FYNNEI. J gave up 7 bases and V 4 bases, and 7 bases lay outside the gene matches. This CDR3 comprises 13 residues. CDR3 in DNA: TGTGCCAGCAGTGCCCGACTAGCATGGGAGCAGTACTTC. Protein sequence: CASSARLAWEQYF.

This clone appeared a single time. An end of the junction differs from the germline gene, which may be a read error. DNA for the CDR3: TGTGCCAGCACCGGTCTCTCTAAGGAAAAACTGTTTTTT. Its protein is CASTGLSKEKLFF. V and J are TRBV6-5 and TRBJ1-4; no clear D gene. Germline CDR1 and CDR2: MNHEY and SVGAGI. The CDR3 runs to 13 residues.

The chain uses TRBV29-1 and TRBJ1-3, with a tentative D call TRBD1 (6 bases). The V gene's germline CDR1 is SQVTM and CDR2 ANQGSEA. There are 13 residues in the CDR3. The germline V and J ends were trimmed by 2 bases and 3 bases, with 8 bases remaining between them. The CDR3 DNA reads TGCAGCGTTGAACCACAGGGTGGAAACACCATATATTTT. The encoded protein is CSVEPQGGNTIYF.

This chain links TRBV5-1 with TRBJ2-1; D is possibly TRBD1 (6 bases). The CDR3 runs to 15 residues. In germline, CDR1 is SGHRS, CDR2 YFSETQ. V was trimmed by 4 bases and J by 4 bases, leaving 15 bases between them. The CDR3: CASSVLSGQYNEQFF. Here the CDR3 DNA reads TGCGCCAGCAGCGTATTGAGCGGACAGTACAATGAGCAGTTCTTC.

The chain is built from TRBV19 and TRBJ1-1, with a tentative D call TRBD1 (5 bases). Germline loops: CDR1 LNHDA, CDR2 SQIVND (reference sequence). V was clipped by 3 bases and J by 1 base, with 15 bases between them. There are 16 residues in the CDR3. Here the CDR3 reads CASSIFPGRTNTEAFF. For the CDR3, the DNA is TGTGCCAGTAGTATCTTTCCGGGGCGGACGAACACTGAAGCTTTCTTT.

This chain connects TRBV18 to TRBJ2-5; 8 nucleotides match TRBD1. Trimming at V came to 4 bases and at J to 4 bases, leaving 2 bases not matched to a gene. The CDR3 is made up of 13 amino acids. Germline values: CDR1 KGHSH, CDR2 LQKENI. The CDR3 region has the DNA TGTGCCAGCTCACGCGGGACAGGAGAGACCCAGTACTTC. It translates to CASSRGTGETQYF.

The gene calls are TRBV30 and TRBJ1-3, with no clear D. Deletions cut 1 base from V and 4 bases from J, with 5 bases between. Looked up from germline, CDR1 is GTSNPN and CDR2 is SVGIG (reference sequence). The CDR3 extends over 12 amino acids. As DNA, the CDR3 is TGTGCCTGGAGTGAGGGAGGAAACACCATATATTTT. Protein sequence: CAWSEGGNTIYF.

This clone was counted a few times. This sequence joins TRBV5-1 and TRBJ1-1; 8 bases fit TRBD1. The CDR3 totals 14 residues. Trimming cost V 2 bases and J 4 bases; bases outside gene matches: 4. Germline-derived CDR1 and CDR2 are SGHRS and YFSETQ. CDR3 DNA: TGCGCCAGCAGCTTACGGACAGGGAGCACTGAAGCTTTCTTT. Protein sequence: CASSLRTGSTEAFF.

This clone was seen a few times. The chain joins TRBV27 to TRBJ1-5, with D hard to call. CDR3 length: 14 residues. The V gene's germline CDR1 is MNHEY and CDR2 SMNVEV (reference sequence). The V gene lost 3 bases and the J gene lost 2 bases, with 8 bases spanning the gap. The CDR3 nucleotides read TGTGCCAGCAGTTTGAACGGCGGCAATCAGCCCCAGCATTTT. Amino acids: CASSLNGGNQPQHF.

CDR3 bases: TGTGCCAGCGGATCGGGGAGAGAAGCTTTCTTT. Its protein product is CASGSGREAFF. The chain recombines TRBV12-3 or TRBV12-4 with TRBJ1-1; D is unresolved. The CDR3 extends over 11 amino acids. V shed 8 bases and J shed 8 bases, with 12 bases lying between them.

In regard to this clone: Other DNA sequences in the same sample also yield this CDR3. The chain recombines TRBV5-1 with TRBJ1-2, with a possible D match to TRBD1 (6 bases). The CDR3 length is 13 residues. Germline V lookup: CDR1 SGHRS, CDR2 YFSETQ. The ends were cut back, 0 bases at V and 4 bases at J, with 7 bases in the middle. In DNA, the CDR3 is TGCGCCAGCAGCTTGGAAGGGGGCTATGGCTACACCTTC. Encoded protein: CASSLEGGYGYTF.

This chain uses TRBV27 with TRBJ1-3, with D perhaps TRBD1 (6 bases). V shed 4 bases and J shed 4 bases, with 11 bases lying between them. Germline assignment: CDR1 MNHEY and CDR2 SMNVEV (reference sequence). There are 14 residues in the CDR3. The CDR3 reads CASSSWTAGNTIYF. The CDR3 nucleotides read TGTGCCAGCAGTTCATGGACAGCAGGAAACACCATATATTTT.

This clone came up once. The genes are TRBV27 and TRBJ2-5, with 8 bases lining up with TRBD1. The length of the CDR3 is 18 residues. J gave up 3 bases and V 5 bases, and 17 bases lay outside the gene matches. Germline lookup yields CDR1 MNHEY and CDR2 SMNVEV (reference sequence). The CDR3 nucleotides are TGTGCCAGCAGTCTCCGGGCAGGGGGCGATGTGGGGAAAGAGACCCAGTACTTC. It codes for CASSLRAGGDVGKETQYF.

The V gene is TRBV19, the J gene TRBJ1-3; D ambiguous. The germline V and J ends were trimmed by 7 bases and 4 bases, with 11 bases remaining between them. CDR1 is LNHDA, CDR2 SQIVND, per germline (reference sequence). The CDR3 length is 13 residues. The CDR3 is CASTWAAGNTIYF. CDR3 in DNA: TGTGCCAGTACCTGGGCAGCAGGAAACACCATATATTTT.